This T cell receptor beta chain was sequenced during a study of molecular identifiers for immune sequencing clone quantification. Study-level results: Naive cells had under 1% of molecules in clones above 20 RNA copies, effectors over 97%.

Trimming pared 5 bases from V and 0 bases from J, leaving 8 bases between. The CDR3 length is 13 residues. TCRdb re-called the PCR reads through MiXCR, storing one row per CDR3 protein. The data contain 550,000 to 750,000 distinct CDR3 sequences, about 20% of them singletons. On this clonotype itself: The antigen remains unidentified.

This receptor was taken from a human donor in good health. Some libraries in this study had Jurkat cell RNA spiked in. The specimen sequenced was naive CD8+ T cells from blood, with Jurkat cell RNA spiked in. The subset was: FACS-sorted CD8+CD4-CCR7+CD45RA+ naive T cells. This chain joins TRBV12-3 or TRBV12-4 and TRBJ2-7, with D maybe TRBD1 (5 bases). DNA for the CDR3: TGTGCCAGCAGTAAGGGGAACTCCTACGAGCAGTACTTC. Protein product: CASSKGNSYEQYF.